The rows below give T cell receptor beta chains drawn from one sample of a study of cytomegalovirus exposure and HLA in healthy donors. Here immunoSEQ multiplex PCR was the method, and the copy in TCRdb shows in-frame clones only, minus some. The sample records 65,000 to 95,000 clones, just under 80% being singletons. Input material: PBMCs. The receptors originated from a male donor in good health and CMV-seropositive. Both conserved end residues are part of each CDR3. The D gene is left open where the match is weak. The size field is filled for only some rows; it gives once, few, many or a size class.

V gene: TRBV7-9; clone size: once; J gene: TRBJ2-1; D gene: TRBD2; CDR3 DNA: TGTGCCAGCAGTGAAGTTGGACTAGCGGTAAATGAGCAGTTCTTC; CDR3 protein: CASSEVGLAVNEQFF
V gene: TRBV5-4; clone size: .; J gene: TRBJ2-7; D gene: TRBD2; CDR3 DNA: TGTGCCAGCAGCCCAGGGACTAGCGGGAGATCCGAGCAGTACTTC; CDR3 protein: CASSPGTSGRSEQYF
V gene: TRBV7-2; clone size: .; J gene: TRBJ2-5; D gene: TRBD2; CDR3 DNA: TGTGCCAGCAGCTTAGACGGCGGGAGGGTCCAGTACTTC; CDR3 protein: CASSLDGGRVQYF
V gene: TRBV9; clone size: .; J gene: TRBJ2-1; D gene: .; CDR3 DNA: TGTGCCAGCAGCGTAGAGGGGCCTAATGAGCAGTTCTTC; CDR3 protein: CASSVEGPNEQFF
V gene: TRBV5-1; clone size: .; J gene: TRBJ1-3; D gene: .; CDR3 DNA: TGCGCCAGCAGCACCACAGGAATTTACTCTGGAAACACCATATATTTT; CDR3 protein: CASSTTGIYSGNTIYF
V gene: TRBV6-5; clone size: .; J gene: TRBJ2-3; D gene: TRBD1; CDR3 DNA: TGTGCCAGCAGTAACAGGGGATTTGGGGCAGATACGCAGTATTTT; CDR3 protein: CASSNRGFGADTQYF
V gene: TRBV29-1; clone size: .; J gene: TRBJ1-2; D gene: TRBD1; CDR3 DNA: TGCAGCGCCCCCACAGGGGGTCCGGGCTACACCTTC; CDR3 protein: CSAPTGGPGYTF
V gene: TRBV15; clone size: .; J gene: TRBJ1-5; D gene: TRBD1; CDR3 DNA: TGTGCCACCAGCCGTCGGACAGGGATTAGCAATCAGCCCCAGCATTTT; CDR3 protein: CATSRRTGISNQPQHF
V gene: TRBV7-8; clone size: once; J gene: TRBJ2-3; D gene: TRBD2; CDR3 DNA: TGTGCCAGCAGCTTAGAAGGAGCGAAGGGCGGGGGGCTAGAGTTC; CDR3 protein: CASSLEGAKGGGLEF
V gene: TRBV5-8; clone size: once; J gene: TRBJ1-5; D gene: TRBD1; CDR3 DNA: TGTGCCAGCAGCATGGGGACAGGGGGCCTTGGGTTAAGCAATCAGCCCCAGCATTTT; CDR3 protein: CASSMGTGGLGLSNQPQHF
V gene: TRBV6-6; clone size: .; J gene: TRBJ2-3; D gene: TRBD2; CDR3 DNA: TGTGCCAGCAGCCCCGGACTAGCGGGATCCACAGATACGCAGTATTTT; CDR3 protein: CASSPGLAGSTDTQYF
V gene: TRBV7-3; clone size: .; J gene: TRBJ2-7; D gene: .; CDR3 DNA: TGTGCCAGCAGCTTAACGGCGGGTACCTACGAGCAGTACTTC; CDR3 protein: CASSLTAGTYEQYF
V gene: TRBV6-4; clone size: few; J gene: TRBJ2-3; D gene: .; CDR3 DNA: TGTGCCAGCAGTGCGAGGGCTGGGGTGTCAGATACGCAGTATTTT; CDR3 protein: CASSARAGVSDTQYF